This TCR beta chain was obtained from a study of T cell changes during pregnancy in multiple sclerosis. J lost 3 bases, V lost 5 bases, and 8 bases had no gene match. CDR1 is SGHNT and CDR2 is YENEEA in the germline V gene. The CDR3 length is 15 residues. Some clones are missing from TCRdb's copy, which holds only in-frame ones; the method was immunoSEQ multiplex PCR. The sample lists about 36,000 clones; roughly 87% were seen once. Material: CD4+ T cells from peripheral blood mononuclear cells, obtained after pregnancy. This receptor was obtained from a female donor in good health, enrolled as a control in a pregnancy study. The genes are TRBV11-3 and TRBJ2-3; TRBD1 matches at 7 bases. The CDR3 spells CASSQGVSITDTQYF. The CDR3 DNA reads TGTGCCAGCAGCCAGGGGGTTAGTATAACAGATACGCAGTATTTT.